A selection of T cell receptor beta chains follows, all from one sample in a study of cytomegalovirus exposure and HLA in healthy donors. The protocol was immunoSEQ multiplex PCR, while the TCRdb copy is restricted to in-frame clones and leaves out a portion. The sample yields 160,000 or so clones, of which the top ten take up 2.1%. Sequenced input: PBMCs. These receptors were taken from a man aged 25-45 years in good health and CMV-seronegative. The CDR3 runs from the conserved cysteine through the conserved F or W. Fields, in order: D gene, V gene, J gene, CDR3 DNA, CDR3 protein. D genes are given only for firm matches.

.,TRBV4-2,TRBJ1-2,TGTGCCAGCAGCCAAGGTTCGGGGGATGGCTACACCTTC,CASSQGSGDGYTF
TRBD2,TRBV7-9,TRBJ2-2,TGTGCCAGCAGCCGACTTAGGGGTCTGGGGACTAGCGCGACCGGGGAGCTGTTTTTT,CASSRLRGLGTSATGELFF
.,TRBV5-1,TRBJ2-5,TGCGCCAGCAGCTTGGGGGTCGGGGGGACAAAAGAGACCCAGTACTTC,CASSLGVGGTKETQYF
TRBD2,TRBV29-1,TRBJ2-2,TGCAGCGTAGAGGGACTAGCGAAGAACACCGGGGAGCTGTTTTTT,CSVEGLAKNTGELFF
TRBD1,TRBV6-5,TRBJ1-1,TGTGCCAGCAGTTACAGGACAGGGGGCTCTGGGGCTGAAGCTTTCTTT,CASSYRTGGSGAEAFF
TRBD1,TRBV10-1,TRBJ2-3,TGCGCCAGCAGTGAGTCGGGCAGGGGGACAGATACGCAGTATTTT,CASSESGRGTDTQYF
TRBD2,TRBV28,TRBJ2-1,TGTGCCAGCACACCGCCGGGACTAGCGGGGGTGGATGAGCAGTTCTTC,CASTPPGLAGVDEQFF
TRBD1,TRBV7-2,TRBJ1-1,TGTGCCAGCAGCTGGTACAGGGGAGCAGCTTTCTTT,CASSWYRGAAFF
TRBD2,TRBV10-2,TRBJ2-1,TGCGCCAGCAGTGAGAGGCGACTAGCGGGAGGGCCGAGGGATGAGCAGTTCTTC,CASSERRLAGGPRDEQFF
.,TRBV6-5,TRBJ1-2,TGTGCCAGCAGTTACGTAGGAGGCGGCTACACCTTC,CASSYVGGGYTF
.,TRBV9,TRBJ2-5,TGTGCCAGCAGCGAAGAGGGGAGGTTCATAGAGACCCAGTACTTC,CASSEEGRFIETQYF
.,TRBV10-3,TRBJ1-1,TGTGCCATCAGTGAGTCGGGGGTATCGGGGGGAGGCACTGAAGCTTTCTTT,CAISESGVSGGGTEAFF
TRBD1,TRBV2,TRBJ1-1,TGTGCCAGCAGTGAAGCGGGACAGGGTGGCACTGAAGCTTTCTTT,CASSEAGQGGTEAFF
.,TRBV20-1,TRBJ1-2,TGCCTCCCGGGGATCTACAGGGCTGACACCTTC,CLPGIYRADTF
.,TRBV6-4,TRBJ2-3,TGTGCCAGCAGCTCTGGAGAAGATACGCAGTATTTT,CASSSGEDTQYF
TRBD2,TRBV28,TRBJ2-4,TGTGCCAGCAGTTTTTGGAACAGCCTTACTAGCGGGGACGCCAAAAACATTCAGTACTTC,CASSFWNSLTSGDAKNIQYF
TRBD1,TRBV6-1,TRBJ1-4,TGTGCCAGCAGTAAGAGGACAGGGATAGCGGAAAAACTGTTTTTT,CASSKRTGIAEKLFF
.,TRBV5-1,TRBJ2-1,TGCGCCAGCAGCCCCCGACTGAGTCTGTACAATGAGCAGTTCTTC,CASSPRLSLYNEQFF
.,TRBV6-1,TRBJ2-3,TGTGCCAGCAGTGAGCGAGCTGGGGCTCCAGATACGCAGTATTTT,CASSERAGAPDTQYF
.,TRBV14,TRBJ2-2,TGTGCCAGCAGCCACCTCTCCGGGAGAGTAAACACCGGGGAGCTGTTTTTT,CASSHLSGRVNTGELFF
.,TRBV6-5,TRBJ1-1,TGTGCCAGCAGTGGCAGGGAGAACACTGAAGCTTTCTTT,CASSGRENTEAFF
.,TRBV19,TRBJ2-5,TGTGCCAGTAGTAAAGGGCGGGATGAGGGGGAGACCCAGTACTTC,CASSKGRDEGETQYF
.,TRBV5-5,TRBJ2-5,TGTGCCAGCCAACTAGGCTGGAGGACGTTAGAGACCCAGTACTTC,CASQLGWRTLETQYF
.,TRBV4-3,TRBJ2-7,TGCGCCAGCAGCCCCCAGCCGACAGGTTACTACGAGCAGTACTTC,CASSPQPTGYYEQYF
TRBD1,TRBV29-1,TRBJ1-1,TGCAGCGTTGCCGTCACAGGGGGCACTGAAGCTTTCTTT,CSVAVTGGTEAFF
.,TRBV7-2,TRBJ2-1,TGTGCCAGCAGCTTAGCAGGCAGGGTCAATGAGCAGTTCTTC,CASSLAGRVNEQFF
.,TRBV6-6,TRBJ1-5,TGTGCCAGCAGTTACAGGGGTGATCAGCCCCAGCATTTT,CASSYRGDQPQHF
.,TRBV6-6,TRBJ1-3,TGTGCCAGCAGTTCCCCAGGGTCCCTCTCTGGAAACACCATATATTTT,CASSSPGSLSGNTIYF
TRBD1,TRBV5-1,TRBJ1-2,TGCGCCAGCAGCTTAACTCCGGGACAGGGGGGAGATGGCTACACCTTC,CASSLTPGQGGDGYTF
.,TRBV18,TRBJ1-3,TGTGCCAGCTCACCATTCGATCGAGGAGGGGCCACCATGGGGAACACCATATATTTT,CASSPFDRGGATMGNTIYF
TRBD1,TRBV29-1,TRBJ2-3,TGCAGCGCCCGCAAGGACAGGGTAGATACGCAGTATTTT,CSARKDRVDTQYF
TRBD2,TRBV6-4,TRBJ2-3,TGTGCCAGCAGTGAAGTCAGCGGGAGTCCTACAGATACGCAGTATTTT,CASSEVSGSPTDTQYF
TRBD1,TRBV7-9,TRBJ1-3,TGTGCCAGCAGCTTAGCGTGGGCAGGGGGCGCCGGAAACACCATATATTTT,CASSLAWAGGAGNTIYF
.,TRBV2,TRBJ1-4,TGTGCCAGCAGTGGACAGGATAGGGAAAAACTGTTTTTT,CASSGQDREKLFF
TRBD1,TRBV5-4,TRBJ1-2,TGTGCCGCTCGGGGACAGAACTATGGCTACACCTTC,CAARGQNYGYTF
TRBD2,TRBV6-4,TRBJ2-7,TGTGCCAGCAGTGTTAGTTCGGTCTCTAGCGGGAGGGAGACCTACGAGCAGTACTTC,CASSVSSVSSGRETYEQYF
.,TRBV1,TRBJ2-7,TGCACCAGCAGCCAAGATCTTAAGCTAGCGGGAGGTCTCGGCGAGCAGTACTTC,CTSSQDLKLAGGLGEQYF
TRBD1,TRBV5-1,TRBJ1-1,TGCGCCAGCAGCTTGGGGACAGGGGATACTGATGAAGCTTTCTTT,CASSLGTGDTDEAFF
.,TRBV5-4,TRBJ2-7,TGTGCCAGCAGCCCCTACGGGGTAAACGAGCAGTACTTC,CASSPYGVNEQYF
TRBD2,TRBV11-3,TRBJ2-3,TGTGCCAGCAGCTTGGGGACTAGATTTCGCACAGATACGCAGTATTTT,CASSLGTRFRTDTQYF
.,TRBV6-6,TRBJ2-1,TGTGCCAGCACCTTGGGGGAAGGAGGGATTAATGAGCAGTTCTTC,CASTLGEGGINEQFF
.,TRBV7-6,TRBJ2-1,TGTGCCAGCAGCTTAGCGCGGGACTCCTACAATGAGCAGTTCTTC,CASSLARDSYNEQFF
.,TRBV5-1,TRBJ1-3,TGCGCCAGCAGCTTGGGTTCCGGGAGCTCTGGAAACACCATATATTTT,CASSLGSGSSGNTIYF
.,TRBV5-5,TRBJ1-3,TGTGCCAGCAGCTTGGACAGGAGCTCTGGAAACACCATATATTTT,CASSLDRSSGNTIYF
TRBD1,TRBV11-3,TRBJ1-5,TGTGCCAGCAGCCAAGGAGGGGGCCATCAGCCCCAGCATTTT,CASSQGGGHQPQHF
TRBD1,TRBV11-1,TRBJ2-7,TGTGCCAGCAGTACCCTGGGACAGGACTCCTACGAGCAGTACTTC,CASSTLGQDSYEQYF
.,TRBV7-8,TRBJ1-1,TGTGCCAGCAGTAAGACAGTACAGATGAACACTGAAGCTTTCTTT,CASSKTVQMNTEAFF
TRBD1,TRBV27,TRBJ2-7,TGTGCCAGCAGGCTTCCAGGGGGCCACGAGCAGTACTTC,CASRLPGGHEQYF
.,TRBV19,TRBJ2-3,TGTGCCAGTAGTATTCAAGCGGGACACACAGATACGCAGTATTTT,CASSIQAGHTDTQYF
TRBD2,TRBV5-1,TRBJ2-1,TGCGCCAGCAAGCGAGACTTAGCGGGAGCCTACAATGAGCAGTTCTTC,CASKRDLAGAYNEQFF
.,TRBV6-5,TRBJ2-5,TGTGCCAGCAGCCTAGCACGCCAAGAGACCCAGTACTTC,CASSLARQETQYF
TRBD2,TRBV5-4,TRBJ2-3,TGTGCCAGCAGCTTGGTGTCTAGCGGGCCCACAGATACGCAGTATTTT,CASSLVSSGPTDTQYF
.,TRBV18,TRBJ1-2,TGTGCCAGCTCACCCCGACAGGACACTAACTATGGCTACACCTTC,CASSPRQDTNYGYTF